This T cell receptor (beta chain) comes out of a study of cytomegalovirus exposure and HLA in healthy donors. Repertoires were generated with immunoSEQ multiplex PCR, while TCRdb's copy carries only in-frame clones and drops some. This sample yields approximately 170,000 clones, of which less than 95% are seen a single time; about 2.9% belongs to the top ten. Findings and limits, study-wide: There were about 160 TCR beta chains listed as cytomegalovirus-associated.

As for this clone: Its antigen remains unknown.

The germline V gene has CDR1 MDHEN and CDR2 SYDVKM. The CDR3 consists of 16 residues. V trimming: 4 bases; J trimming: 4 bases; junction bases outside the gene matches: 12. Sequencing was carried out using PBMCs. The origin of this receptor is a woman aged 18-35 years in good health and CMV-seropositive. The chain combines TRBV28 with TRBJ2-7; 8 nucleotides match TRBD2. The CDR3 coding sequence is TGTGCCAGCAGTTATCCCCGAACTAGCGGAGGGTACGAGCAGTACTTC. Amino acids: CASSYPRTSGGYEQYF.